This T cell receptor (beta chain) was captured by sequencing in a study of regulatory T cells in long-lasting Graves disease. Trimming took 7 bases from V and 7 from J, leaving 16 bases between them. The length of the CDR3 is 14 residues. The germline gives CDR1 MNHEY, CDR2 SMNVEV (reference sequence). This clonotype occurred many times. As to time point: newly diagnosed GD, antithyroid drugs for less than 3 months. Construction of the TCR library relied on RNA isolated from PBMCs. The authors built TCR beta libraries using iRepertoire HTBI primers and Arm-PCR of CDR3 regions. Via MiXCR, TCRdb re-called the multiplex PCR reads, giving one row per CDR3 protein. The table lists 350,000 to 500,000 distinct CDR3 sequences, approximately 15% of them singletons. The data also belong to a second study, concerning T cells in Graves' hyperthyroidism and ophthalmopathy.

This TCR was recovered from a woman aged 45-65 years with Graves disease. The chain recombines TRBV27 with TRBJ1-4; D might be TRBD1 (5 bases). This sample comprised peripheral blood mononuclear cells (PBMCs), obtained at new diagnosis, from a patient treated with antithyroid drugs. CDR3 amino acids: CASTSTGQPEKLFF. CDR3 coding DNA: TGTGCCAGCACTTCTACGGGGCAGCCTGAAAAACTGTTTTTT.